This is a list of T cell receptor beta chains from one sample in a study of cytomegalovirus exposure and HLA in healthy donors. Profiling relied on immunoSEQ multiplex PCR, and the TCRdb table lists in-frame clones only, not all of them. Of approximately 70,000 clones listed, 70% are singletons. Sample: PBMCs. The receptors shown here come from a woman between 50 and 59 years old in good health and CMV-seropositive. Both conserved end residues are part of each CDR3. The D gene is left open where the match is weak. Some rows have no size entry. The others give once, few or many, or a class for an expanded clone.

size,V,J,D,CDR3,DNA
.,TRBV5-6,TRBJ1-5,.,CASSLRKGREGWGNQPQHF,TGTGCCAGCAGCTTGCGGAAAGGCAGGGAGGGTTGGGGCAATCAGCCCCAGCATTTT
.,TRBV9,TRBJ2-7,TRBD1,CASSVGTGTYEQYF,TGTGCCAGCAGCGTAGGGACAGGAACCTACGAGCAGTACTTC
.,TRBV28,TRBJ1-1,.,CASTHIKGVNTEAFF,TGTGCCAGCACCCACATAAAGGGAGTGAACACTGAAGCTTTCTTT
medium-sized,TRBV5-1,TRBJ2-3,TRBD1,CASTNPKTGGSTDTQYF,TGCGCCAGCACAAACCCGAAGACAGGGGGTAGCACAGATACGCAGTATTTT
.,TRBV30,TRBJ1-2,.,CAWLEYSPYGYTF,TGTGCCTGGTTAGAGTACAGCCCTTACGGCTACACCTTC
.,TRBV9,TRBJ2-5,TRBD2,CASSVASSGRETQYF,TGTGCCAGCAGCGTAGCGTCTAGCGGGAGGGAGACCCAGTACTTC
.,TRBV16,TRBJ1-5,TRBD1,CASSQYKTGPDQPQHF,TGTGCCAGCAGCCAATACAAGACAGGGCCTGATCAGCCCCAGCATTTT
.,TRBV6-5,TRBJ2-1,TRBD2,CASRIAGGSYNEQFF,TGTGCCAGCAGGATAGCGGGGGGTTCCTACAATGAGCAGTTCTTC
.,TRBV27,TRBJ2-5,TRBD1,CASNPSGGSQETQYF,TGTGCCAGCAACCCCTCAGGGGGCTCCCAAGAGACCCAGTACTTC
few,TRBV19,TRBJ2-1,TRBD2,CASSISGTSGSLRYNEQFF,TGTGCCAGTAGTATAAGTGGGACTAGCGGGAGTCTGAGATACAATGAGCAGTTCTTC
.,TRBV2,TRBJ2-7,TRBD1,CAIFAPGQSYEQYF,TGTGCCATATTTGCCCCGGGACAGAGTTACGAGCAGTACTTC
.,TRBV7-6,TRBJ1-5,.,CASSLATGGIPNQPQHF,TGTGCCAGCAGCTTGGCGACAGGTGGGATACCAAATCAGCCCCAGCATTTT
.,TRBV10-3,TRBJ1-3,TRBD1,CAISGQGSTSGNTIYF,TGTGCCATCAGTGGACAGGGGTCTACCTCTGGAAACACCATATATTTT
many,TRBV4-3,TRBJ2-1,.,CASSQSLAPYNEQFF,TGCGCCAGCAGCCAATCCCTAGCGCCGTACAATGAGCAGTTCTTC
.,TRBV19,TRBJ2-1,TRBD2,CASRGRDAPKHDEQFF,TGTGCCAGTAGGGGGAGGGACGCACCAAAGCACGATGAGCAGTTCTTC
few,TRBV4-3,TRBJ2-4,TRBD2,CASSLILGGVGKNIQYF,TGCGCCAGCAGCCTGATCCTGGGGGGGGTGGGCAAAAACATTCAGTACTTC
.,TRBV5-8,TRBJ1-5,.,CASSPGGNQPQHF,TGTGCCAGCAGCCCAGGGGGCAATCAGCCCCAGCATTTT
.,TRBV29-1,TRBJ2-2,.,CSVVLGHNTGELFF,TGCAGCGTTGTTCTTGGACACAACACCGGGGAGCTGTTTTTT
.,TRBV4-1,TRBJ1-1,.,CASSPANREEAFF,TGCGCCAGCAGCCCCGCTAATCGGGAAGAAGCTTTCTTT
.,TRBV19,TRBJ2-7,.,CASSIGEDYEQYF,TGTGCCAGTAGTATCGGGGAGGACTACGAGCAGTACTTC
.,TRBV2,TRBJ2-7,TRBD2,CASRRTSGNYEQYF,TGTGCCAGCAGGCGGACTAGCGGGAACTACGAGCAGTACTTC
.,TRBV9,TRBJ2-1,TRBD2,CASSVTPGLADNEQFF,TGTGCCAGCAGCGTCACTCCGGGACTAGCGGACAATGAGCAGTTCTTC
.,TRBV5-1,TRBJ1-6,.,CASSLDRENSPLHF,TGCGCCAGCAGCTTGGACAGGGAGAATTCACCCCTCCACTTT
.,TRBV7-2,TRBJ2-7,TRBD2,CASSSTSGGLYEQYF,TGTGCCAGCAGCTCGACTAGCGGGGGACTCTACGAGCAGTACTTC
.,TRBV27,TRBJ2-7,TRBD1,CASSPRQGDVGEQYF,TGTGCCAGCAGCCCCAGACAGGGGGATGTGGGCGAGCAGTACTTC
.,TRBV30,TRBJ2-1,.,CAWSVLEGRVSYNEQFF,TGTGCCTGGAGTGTACTGGAGGGGCGGGTGTCCTACAATGAGCAGTTCTTC
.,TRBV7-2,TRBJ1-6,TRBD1,CASSLGQGAAPLHF,TGTGCCAGCAGCTTAGGACAGGGGGCCGCACCCCTCCACTTT
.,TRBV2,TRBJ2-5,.,CASSGRDFEETQYF,TGTGCCAGCAGCGGTCGGGATTTCGAAGAGACCCAGTACTTC
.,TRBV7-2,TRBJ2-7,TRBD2,CASSLTSGRADEQYF,TGTGCCAGCAGCCTCACTAGCGGGAGGGCCGACGAGCAGTACTTC
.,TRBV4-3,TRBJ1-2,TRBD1,CASSPDRGTYGYTF,TGCGCCAGCAGCCCGGACAGGGGGACCTATGGCTACACCTTC
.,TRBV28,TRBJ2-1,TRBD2,CASRSLLAGGANEQFF,TGTGCCAGCCGGTCTCTCCTAGCGGGAGGGGCCAATGAGCAGTTCTTC
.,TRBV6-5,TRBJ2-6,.,CASSYIRGDGANVLTF,TGTGCCAGCAGTTACATAAGGGGCGATGGGGCCAACGTCCTGACTTTC
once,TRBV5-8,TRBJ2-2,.,CASSPRLTGELFF,TGTGCCAGCAGCCCCAGGCTCACCGGGGAGCTGTTTTTT
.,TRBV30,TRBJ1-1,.,CAWSVRIGRGLPEAFF,TGTGCCTGGAGTGTACGAATAGGAAGGGGTCTTCCTGAAGCTTTCTTT
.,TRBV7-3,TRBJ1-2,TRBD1,CASSSIQGDYGYTF,TGTGCCAGCAGCTCAATACAGGGGGACTATGGCTACACCTTC
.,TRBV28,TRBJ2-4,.,CASSLTGLAKNIQYF,TGTGCCAGCAGTTTGACAGGCCTAGCCAAAAACATTCAGTACTTC